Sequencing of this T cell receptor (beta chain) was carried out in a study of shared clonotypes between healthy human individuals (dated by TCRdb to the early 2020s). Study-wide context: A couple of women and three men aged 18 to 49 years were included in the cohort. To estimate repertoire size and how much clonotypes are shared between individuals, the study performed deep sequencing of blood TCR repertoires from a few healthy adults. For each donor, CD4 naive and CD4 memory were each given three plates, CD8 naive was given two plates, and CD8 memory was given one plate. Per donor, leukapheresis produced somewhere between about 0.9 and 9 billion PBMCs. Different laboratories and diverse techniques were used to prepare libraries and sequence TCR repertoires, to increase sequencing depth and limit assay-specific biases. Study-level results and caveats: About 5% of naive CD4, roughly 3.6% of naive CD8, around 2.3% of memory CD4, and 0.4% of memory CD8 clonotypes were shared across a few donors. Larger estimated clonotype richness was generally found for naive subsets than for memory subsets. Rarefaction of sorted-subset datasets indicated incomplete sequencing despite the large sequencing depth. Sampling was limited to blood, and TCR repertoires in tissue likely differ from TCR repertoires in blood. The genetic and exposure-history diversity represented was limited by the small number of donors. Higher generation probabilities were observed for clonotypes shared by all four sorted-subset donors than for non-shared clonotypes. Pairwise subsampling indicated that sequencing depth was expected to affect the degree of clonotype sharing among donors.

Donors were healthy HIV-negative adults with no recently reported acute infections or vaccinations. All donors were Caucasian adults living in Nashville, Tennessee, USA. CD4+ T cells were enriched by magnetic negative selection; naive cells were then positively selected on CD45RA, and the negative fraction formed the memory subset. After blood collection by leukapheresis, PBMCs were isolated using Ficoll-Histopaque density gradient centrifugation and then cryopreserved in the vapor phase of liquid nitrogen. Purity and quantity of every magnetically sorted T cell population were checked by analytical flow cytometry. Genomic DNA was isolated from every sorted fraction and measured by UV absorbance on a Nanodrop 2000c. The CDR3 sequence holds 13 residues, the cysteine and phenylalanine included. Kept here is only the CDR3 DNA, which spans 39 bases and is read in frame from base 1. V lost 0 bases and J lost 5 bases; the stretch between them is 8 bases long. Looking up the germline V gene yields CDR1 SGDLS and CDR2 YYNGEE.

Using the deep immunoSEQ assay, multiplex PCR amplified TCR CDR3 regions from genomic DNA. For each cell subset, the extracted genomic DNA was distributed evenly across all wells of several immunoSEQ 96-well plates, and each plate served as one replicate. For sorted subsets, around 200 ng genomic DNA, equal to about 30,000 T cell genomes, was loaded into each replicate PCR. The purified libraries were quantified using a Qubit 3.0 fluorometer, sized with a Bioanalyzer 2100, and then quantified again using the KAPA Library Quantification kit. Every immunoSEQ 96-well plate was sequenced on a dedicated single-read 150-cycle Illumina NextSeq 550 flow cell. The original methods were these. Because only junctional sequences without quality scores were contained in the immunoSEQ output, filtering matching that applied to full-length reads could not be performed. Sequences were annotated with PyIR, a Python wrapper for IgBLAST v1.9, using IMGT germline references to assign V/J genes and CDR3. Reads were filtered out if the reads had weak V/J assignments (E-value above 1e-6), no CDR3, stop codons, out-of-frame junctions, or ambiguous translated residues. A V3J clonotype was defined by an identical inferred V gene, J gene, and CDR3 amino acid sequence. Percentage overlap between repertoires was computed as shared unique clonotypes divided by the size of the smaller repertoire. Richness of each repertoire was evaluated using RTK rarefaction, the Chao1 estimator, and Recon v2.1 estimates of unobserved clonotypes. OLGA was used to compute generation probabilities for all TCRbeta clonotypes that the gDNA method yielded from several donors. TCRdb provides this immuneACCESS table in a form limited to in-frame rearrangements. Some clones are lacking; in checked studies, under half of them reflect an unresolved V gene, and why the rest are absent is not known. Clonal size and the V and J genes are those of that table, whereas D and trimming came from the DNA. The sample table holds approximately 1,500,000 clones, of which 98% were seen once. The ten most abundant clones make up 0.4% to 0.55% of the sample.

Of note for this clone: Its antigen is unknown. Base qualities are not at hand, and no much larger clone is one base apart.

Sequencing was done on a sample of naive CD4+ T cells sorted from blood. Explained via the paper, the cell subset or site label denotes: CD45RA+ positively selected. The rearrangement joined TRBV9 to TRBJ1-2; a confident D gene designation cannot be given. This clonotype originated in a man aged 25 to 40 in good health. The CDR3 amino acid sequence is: CASSVEEGYGYTF. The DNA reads TGTGCCAGCAGCGTAGAAGAAGGATATGGCTACACCTTC.